The present entry profiles one T cell receptor (beta chain) with its context. The method was immunoSEQ multiplex PCR; TCRdb's version includes in-frame clones alone and lacks a portion of them. The sample lists over 85,000 clones, about 85% occurring once. The sample is drawn from a study of blood T cell repertoires in COVID-19. Study-wide context: Samples representing acute and convalescent COVID-19 were sourced from the United States, Italy and Spain.

This CDR3 spans 14 amino acids. J lost 7 bases, V lost 7 bases, and 9 bases had no gene match. Germline CDR1 reads MNHEY; CDR2 reads SMNVEV (reference sequence). The sequence derives from an elderly woman with COVID-19, enrolled during active disease. Sequenced: peripheral blood. The V and J genes are TRBV27 and TRBJ1-5, with TRBD1 identical over 8 bases. CDR3 loop: CASNDRGPGQPQHF. CDR3 in DNA: TGTGCCAGCAATGACAGGGGTCCTGGCCAGCCCCAGCATTTT.